This record looks at one TCR beta chain sequence and its context. This clonotype occurred a few times. Its antigen remains undetermined. No quality values exist for individual bases; no much larger clone is one base distant. PBMCs were isolated by Ficoll-Paque density gradient centrifugation. This entry is derived from a study of T-cell memory formation after mild COVID-19 (dated by TCRdb to the early 2020s). About the study as a whole: Most TCR sequence clusters were specific to one of the two donors. The cohort was made up of two young adult volunteers, one female and one male, who were previously healthy. T-cell clones expanding and contracting after mild COVID-19 in two donors were tracked by longitudinal TCRalpha and TCRbeta repertoire sequencing. What the work shows at the level of the full study, not this receptor alone: Some responding clones were found in pre-infection memory, which suggests that pre-existing cross-reactive memory T cells took part in the SARS-CoV-2 response. Contracting CD4+ clones appeared mostly in the CM and EM memory subsets, whereas CD8+ clones were enriched in EMRA. Clones contracting from day 15 to 85 had balanced CD4/CD8 phenotypes, while a second wave expanding from day 15 to 37 was biased towards CD4+. Only a couple of mild cases were covered by the study, and larger cohorts that include severe cases with pre-infection samples were considered necessary. SARS-CoV-2 specificity of the second-wave clones peaking on day 37 was not confirmed.

The germline ends are 24 bases apart after V is trimmed by 6 bases and J by 1 base. Taken from the germline V gene, the CDR1 and CDR2 loops are MNHEY and SVGEGT. There are 18 amino acids in the CDR3, from cysteine to phenylalanine inclusive. Left in the record is the CDR3 DNA by itself, 54 bases read in frame from the first base. The data were produced on an Illumina NovaSeq 6000. TCRalpha and TCRbeta cDNA libraries were built by 5'RACE with constant-segment primers, adding sample barcodes and unique molecular identifiers. RNA was extracted from every sample with Trizol reagent. The libraries were amplified in two PCR steps, and the second step added a second sample barcode and Illumina TruSeq adapters. Sequencing of the libraries was done on an Illumina NovaSeq, producing 2 x 150 bp paired-end reads. For the original study's pipeline: Demultiplexing of reads and collapsing into UMI-guided consensus sequences were performed with migec v1.2.7. Using mixcr v2.1.11, UMI consensuses were aligned to TRA and TRB V and J templates and then assembled into clonotypes. Expanded or contracted clonotypes were those called significant by both edgeR and NoisET, with noise models trained on biological replicates. edgeR calls used a false discovery rate-adjusted p below 0.01 and a log2 fold-change threshold of 1. As an exploratory analysis of dynamics, max-normalized trajectories of the 1000 most abundant clonotypes were examined with PCA combined with hierarchical clustering. Each responding clone was given a CD4 or CD8 phenotype based on the CD4+ and CD8+ repertoires, which had been sequenced separately. TCRdb trimmed the raw reads at Q25, called clones with MiXCR and kept productive beta chains. Each CDR3 protein gets just one entry, which takes the most common genes and DNA from the rows behind it. The V and J calls and clone size are TCRdb's, not the authors'. Here the sample has fewer than 50,000 distinct CDR3 sequences; under 7.5% occur a single time. The ten largest clones take up more than 1.2% of the sample.

The sequence joins TRBV6-2 or TRBV6-3 to TRBJ1-1, with a tentative D gene TRBD1 over 6 matching bases. The specimen sequenced was PBMCs or a T cell subset sorted from them (not recorded which). The TCR originated in a young man who had mild COVID-19 (a few samples of this study predate the infection). The sample titles of this study are shuffled in the database, so cell type and time point are left out; the donor was told from shared clones. In nucleotides, the sequence is TGTGCCAGCAGCCTCGCCATAGAAATCCGGGACAAGAACACTGAAGCTTTCTTT. Its protein product is CASSLAIEIRDKNTEAFF.